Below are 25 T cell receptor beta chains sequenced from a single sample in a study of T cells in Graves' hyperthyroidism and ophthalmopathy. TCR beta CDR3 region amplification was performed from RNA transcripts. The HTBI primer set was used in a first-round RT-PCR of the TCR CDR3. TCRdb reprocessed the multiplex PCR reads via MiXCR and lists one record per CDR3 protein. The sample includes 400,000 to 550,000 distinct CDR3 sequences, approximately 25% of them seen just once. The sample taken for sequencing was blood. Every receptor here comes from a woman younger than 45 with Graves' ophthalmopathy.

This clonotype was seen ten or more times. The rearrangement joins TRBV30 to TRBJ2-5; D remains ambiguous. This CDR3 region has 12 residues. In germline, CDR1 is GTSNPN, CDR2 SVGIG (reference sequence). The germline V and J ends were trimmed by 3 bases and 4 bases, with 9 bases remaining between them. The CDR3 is CAWSSAGETQYF. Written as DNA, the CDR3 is TGTGCCTGGAGCAGCGCAGGAGAGACCCAGTACTTC.

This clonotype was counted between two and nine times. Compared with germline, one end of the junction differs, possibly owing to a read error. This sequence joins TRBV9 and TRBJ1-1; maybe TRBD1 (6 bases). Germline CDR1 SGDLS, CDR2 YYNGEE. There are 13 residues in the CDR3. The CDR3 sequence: CASSVVAGAEAFF. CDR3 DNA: TGTGCCAGCAGCGTAGTAGCGGGGGCTGAGGCTTTCTTT.

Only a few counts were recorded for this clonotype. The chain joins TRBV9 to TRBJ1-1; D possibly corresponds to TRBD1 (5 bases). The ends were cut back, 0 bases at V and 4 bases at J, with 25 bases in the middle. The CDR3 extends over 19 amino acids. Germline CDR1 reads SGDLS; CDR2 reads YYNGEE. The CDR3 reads CASSVVSVRDLPPGTEAFF. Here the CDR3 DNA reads TGTGCCAGCAGCGTAGTTAGTGTGAGGGACCTACCACCGGGCACTGAAGCTTTCTTT.

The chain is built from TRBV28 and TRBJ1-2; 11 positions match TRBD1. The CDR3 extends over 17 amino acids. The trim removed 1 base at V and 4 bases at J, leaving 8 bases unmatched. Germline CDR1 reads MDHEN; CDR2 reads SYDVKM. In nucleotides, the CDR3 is TGTGCCAGCAGTTTATTCTTCACGGGACAGGGGGGCTATGGCTACACCTTC. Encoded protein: CASSLFFTGQGGYGYTF.

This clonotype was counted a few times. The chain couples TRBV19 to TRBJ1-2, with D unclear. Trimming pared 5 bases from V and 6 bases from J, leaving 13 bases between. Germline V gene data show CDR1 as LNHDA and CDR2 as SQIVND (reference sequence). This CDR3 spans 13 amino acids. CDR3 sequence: CASSSFGENGYTF. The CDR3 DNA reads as TGTGCCAGTAGTTCGTTCGGGGAAAATGGCTACACCTTC.

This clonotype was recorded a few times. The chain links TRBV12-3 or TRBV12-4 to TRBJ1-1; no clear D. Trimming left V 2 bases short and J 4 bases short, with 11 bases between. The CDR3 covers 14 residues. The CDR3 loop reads CASSLPRGVTEAFF. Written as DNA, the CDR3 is TGTGCCAGCAGTTTACCCCGGGGTGTCACTGAAGCTTTCTTT.

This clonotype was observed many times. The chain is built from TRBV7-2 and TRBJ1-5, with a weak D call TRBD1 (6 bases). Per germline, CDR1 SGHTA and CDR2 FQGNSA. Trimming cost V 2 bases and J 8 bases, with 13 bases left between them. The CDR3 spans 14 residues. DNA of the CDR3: TGTGCCAGCAGCTTAATCGGGGGGCAAGAGCCCCAGCATTTT. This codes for CASSLIGGQEPQHF.

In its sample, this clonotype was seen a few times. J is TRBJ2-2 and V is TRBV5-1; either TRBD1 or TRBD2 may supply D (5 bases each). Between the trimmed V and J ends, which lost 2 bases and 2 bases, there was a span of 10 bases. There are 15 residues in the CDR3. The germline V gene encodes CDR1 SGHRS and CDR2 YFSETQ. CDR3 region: CASSFRDHNTGELFF. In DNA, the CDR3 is TGCGCCAGCAGCTTCCGGGACCACAACACCGGGGAGCTGTTTTTT.

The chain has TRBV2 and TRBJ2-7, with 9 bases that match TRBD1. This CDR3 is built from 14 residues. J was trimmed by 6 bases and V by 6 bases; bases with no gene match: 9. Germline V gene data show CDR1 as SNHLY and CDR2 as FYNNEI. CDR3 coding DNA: TGTGCCAGCAGGAGCCCCGGGACAGGGTTCGAGCAGTACTTC. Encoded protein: CASRSPGTGFEQYF.

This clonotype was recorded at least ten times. DNA for the CDR3: TGTGCCAGCAGTTTACTACGGTTCTACGAGCAGTACTTC. This encodes CASSLLRFYEQYF. The rearrangement joins TRBV28 to TRBJ2-7; D gene ambiguous. Per germline, CDR1 MDHEN and CDR2 SYDVKM. The V gene lost 2 bases and the J gene lost 3 bases, with 8 bases spanning the gap. The length of the CDR3 is 13 residues. The variable domain in full, completed from reference TRBV28 and TRBJ2-7, reads DVKVTQSSRYLVKRTGEKVFLECVQDMDHENMFWYRQDPGLGLRLIYFSYDVKMKEKGDIPEGYSVSREKKERFSLILESASTNQTSMYLCASSLLRFYEQYFGPGTRLTVT.

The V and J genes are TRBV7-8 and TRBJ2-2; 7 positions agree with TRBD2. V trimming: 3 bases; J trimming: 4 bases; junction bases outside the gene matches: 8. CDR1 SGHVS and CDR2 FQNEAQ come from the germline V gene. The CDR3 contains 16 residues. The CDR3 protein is CASSFGRDYLTGELFF. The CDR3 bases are TGTGCCAGCAGCTTCGGCCGGGACTACCTCACCGGGGAGCTGTTTTTT.

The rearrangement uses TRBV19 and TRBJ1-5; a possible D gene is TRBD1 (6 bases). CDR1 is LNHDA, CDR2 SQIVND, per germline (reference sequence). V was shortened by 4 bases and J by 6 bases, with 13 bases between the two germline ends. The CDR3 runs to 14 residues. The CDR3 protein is CASSTDRLGQPQHF. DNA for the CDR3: TGTGCCAGTAGTACCGACAGGTTAGGTCAGCCCCAGCATTTT.

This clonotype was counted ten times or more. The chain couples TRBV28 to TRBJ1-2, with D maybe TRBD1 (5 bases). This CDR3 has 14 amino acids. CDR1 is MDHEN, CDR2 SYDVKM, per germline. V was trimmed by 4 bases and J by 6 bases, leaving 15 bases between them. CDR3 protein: CASSSPSGWDGYTF. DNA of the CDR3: TGTGCCAGCAGTTCCCCCTCAGGGTGGGATGGCTACACCTTC.

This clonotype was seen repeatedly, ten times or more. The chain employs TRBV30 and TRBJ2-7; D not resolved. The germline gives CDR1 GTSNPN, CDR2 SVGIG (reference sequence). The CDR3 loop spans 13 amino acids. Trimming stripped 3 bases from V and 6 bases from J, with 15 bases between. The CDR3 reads CAWRGWGGGEQYF. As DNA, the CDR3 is TGTGCCTGGAGGGGATGGGGTGGTGGCGAGCAGTACTTC. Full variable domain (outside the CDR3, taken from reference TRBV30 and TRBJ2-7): SQTIHQWPATLVQPVGSPLSLECTVEGTSNPNLYWYRQAAGRGLQLLFYSVGIGQISSEVPQNLSASRPQDRQFILSSKKLLLSDSGFYLCAWRGWGGGEQYFGPGTRLTVT.

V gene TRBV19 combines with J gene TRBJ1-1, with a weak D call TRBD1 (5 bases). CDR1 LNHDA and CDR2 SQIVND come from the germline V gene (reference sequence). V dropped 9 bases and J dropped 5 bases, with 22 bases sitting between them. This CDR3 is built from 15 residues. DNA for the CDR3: TGTGCCAGCGGGAGAACGGCCGAGGGGAATACTGAAGCTTTCTTT. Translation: CASGRTAEGNTEAFF.

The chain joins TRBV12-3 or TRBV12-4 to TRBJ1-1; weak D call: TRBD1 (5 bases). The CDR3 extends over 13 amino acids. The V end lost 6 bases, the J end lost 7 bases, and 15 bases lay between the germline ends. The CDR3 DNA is TGTGCCAGCAGACCCGACAGATCAAGTGAAGCTTTCTTT. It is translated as CASRPDRSSEAFF.

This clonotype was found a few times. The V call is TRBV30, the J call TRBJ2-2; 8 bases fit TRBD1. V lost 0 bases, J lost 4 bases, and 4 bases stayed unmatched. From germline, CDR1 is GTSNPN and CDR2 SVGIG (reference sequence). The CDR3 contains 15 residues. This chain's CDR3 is CAWSVQGGGTGELFF. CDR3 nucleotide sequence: TGTGCCTGGAGTGTACAGGGGGGCGGCACCGGGGAGCTGTTTTTT. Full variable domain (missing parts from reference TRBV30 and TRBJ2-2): SQTIHQWPATLVQPVGSPLSLECTVEGTSNPNLYWYRQAAGRGLQLLFYSVGIGQISSEVPQNLSASRPQDRQFILSSKKLLLSDSGFYLCAWSVQGGGTGELFFGEGSRLTVL.

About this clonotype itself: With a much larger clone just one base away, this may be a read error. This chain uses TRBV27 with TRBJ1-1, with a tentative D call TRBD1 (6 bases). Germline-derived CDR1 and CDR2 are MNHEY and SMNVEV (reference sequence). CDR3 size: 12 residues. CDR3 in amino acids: CASGPRGAEACF. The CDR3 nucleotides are TGTGCCAGCGGACCCAGGGGAGCTGAAGCTTGCTTT.

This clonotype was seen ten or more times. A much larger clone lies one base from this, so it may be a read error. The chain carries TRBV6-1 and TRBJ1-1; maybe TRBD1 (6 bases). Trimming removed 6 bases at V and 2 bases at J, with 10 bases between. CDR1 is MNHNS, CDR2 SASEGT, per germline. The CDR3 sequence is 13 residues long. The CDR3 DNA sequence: TGTGCCAGCAGGTGGACAGTAAACACTGAAGCTTTCTTT. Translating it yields CASRWTVNTEAFF.

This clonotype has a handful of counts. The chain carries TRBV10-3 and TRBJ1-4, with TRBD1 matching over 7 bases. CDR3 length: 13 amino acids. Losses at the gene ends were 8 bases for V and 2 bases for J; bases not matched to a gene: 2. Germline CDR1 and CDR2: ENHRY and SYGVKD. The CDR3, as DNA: TGTGCCATCGGGACAGCCACTAATGAAAAACTGTTTTTT. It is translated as CAIGTATNEKLFF.

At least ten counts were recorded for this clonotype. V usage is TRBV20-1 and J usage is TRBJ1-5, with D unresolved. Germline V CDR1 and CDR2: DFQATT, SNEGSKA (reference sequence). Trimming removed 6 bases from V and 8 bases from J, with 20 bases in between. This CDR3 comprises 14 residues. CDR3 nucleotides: TGCAGTGCACTTGAGGACGGCGGCGCAAAGCCCCAGCATTTT. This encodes CSALEDGGAKPQHF.

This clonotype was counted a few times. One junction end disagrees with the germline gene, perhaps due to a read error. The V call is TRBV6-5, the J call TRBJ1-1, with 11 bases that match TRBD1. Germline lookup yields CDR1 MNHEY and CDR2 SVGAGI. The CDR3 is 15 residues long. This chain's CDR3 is CAISYGQGADTEAFF. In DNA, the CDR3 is TGTGCCATCAGTTACGGACAGGGGGCCGACACTGAAGCTTTCTTT.

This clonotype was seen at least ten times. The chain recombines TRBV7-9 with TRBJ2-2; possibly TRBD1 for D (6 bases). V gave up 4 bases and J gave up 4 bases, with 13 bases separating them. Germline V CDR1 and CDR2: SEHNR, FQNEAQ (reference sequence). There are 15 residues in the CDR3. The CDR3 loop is CASSSPQGITGELFF. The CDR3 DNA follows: TGTGCCAGCAGCTCTCCACAGGGAATCACCGGGGAGCTGTTTTTT.

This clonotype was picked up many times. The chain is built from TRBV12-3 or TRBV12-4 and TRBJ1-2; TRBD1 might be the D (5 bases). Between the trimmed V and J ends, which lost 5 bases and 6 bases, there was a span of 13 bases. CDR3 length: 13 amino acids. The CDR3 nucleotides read TGTGCCAGCAGTCGAAAGGGACCAAATGGCTACACCTTC. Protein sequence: CASSRKGPNGYTF.

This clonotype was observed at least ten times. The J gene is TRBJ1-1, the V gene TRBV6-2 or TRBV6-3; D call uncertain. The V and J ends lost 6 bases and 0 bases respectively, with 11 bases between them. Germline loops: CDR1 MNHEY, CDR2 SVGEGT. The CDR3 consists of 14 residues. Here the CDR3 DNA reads TGTGCCAGCAGCGCGCCAGCCCTGAACACTGAAGCTTTCTTT. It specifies CASSAPALNTEAFF.